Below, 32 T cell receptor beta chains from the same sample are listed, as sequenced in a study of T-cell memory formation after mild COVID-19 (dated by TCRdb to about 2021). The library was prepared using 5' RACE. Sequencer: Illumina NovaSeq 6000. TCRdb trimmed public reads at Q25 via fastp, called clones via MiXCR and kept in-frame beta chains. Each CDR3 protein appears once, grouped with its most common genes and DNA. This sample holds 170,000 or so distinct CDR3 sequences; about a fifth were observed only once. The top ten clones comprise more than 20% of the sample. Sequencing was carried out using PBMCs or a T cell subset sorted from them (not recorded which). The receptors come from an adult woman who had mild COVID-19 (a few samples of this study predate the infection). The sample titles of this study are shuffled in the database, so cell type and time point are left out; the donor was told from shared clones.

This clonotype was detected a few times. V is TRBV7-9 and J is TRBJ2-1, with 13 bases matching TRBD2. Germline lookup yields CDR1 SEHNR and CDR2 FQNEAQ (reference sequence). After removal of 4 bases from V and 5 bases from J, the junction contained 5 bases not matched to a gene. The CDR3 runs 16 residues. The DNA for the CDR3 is TGTGCCAGCAGCTCTTTCGGGACTAGCGGGGACAATGAGCAGTTCTTC. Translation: CASSSFGTSGDNEQFF.

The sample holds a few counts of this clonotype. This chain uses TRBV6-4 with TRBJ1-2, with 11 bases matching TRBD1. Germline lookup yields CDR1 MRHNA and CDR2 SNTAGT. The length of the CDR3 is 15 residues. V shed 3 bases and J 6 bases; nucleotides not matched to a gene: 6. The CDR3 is CASSDSGTGGNGYTF. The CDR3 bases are TGTGCCAGCAGTGATTCCGGGACAGGGGGAAATGGCTACACCTTC.

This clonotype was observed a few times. DNA of the CDR3: TGTGCCAGCAGTTGGACAGGGGGCGCCGGCTACACCTTC. This codes for CASSWTGGAGYTF. The chain recombines TRBV12-3 or TRBV12-4 with TRBJ1-2; 11 nucleotides line up with TRBD1. This CDR3 region has 13 residues. V lost 4 bases, J lost 8 bases, and 3 bases stayed unmatched.

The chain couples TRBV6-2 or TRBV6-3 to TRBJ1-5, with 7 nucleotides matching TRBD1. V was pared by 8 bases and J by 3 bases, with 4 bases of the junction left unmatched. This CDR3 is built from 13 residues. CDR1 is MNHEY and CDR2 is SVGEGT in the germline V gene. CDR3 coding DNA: TGTGCCAGCCTGACAGGGCTCAATCAGCCCCAGCATTTT. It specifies CASLTGLNQPQHF.

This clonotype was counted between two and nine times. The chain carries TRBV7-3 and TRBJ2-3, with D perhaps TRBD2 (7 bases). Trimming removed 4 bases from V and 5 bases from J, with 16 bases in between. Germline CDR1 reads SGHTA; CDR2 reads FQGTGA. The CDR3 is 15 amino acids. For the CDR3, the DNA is TGTGCCAGCAGCTCAGTGGGGGGGCCGGGAGATACGCAGTATTTT. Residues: CASSSVGGPGDTQYF.

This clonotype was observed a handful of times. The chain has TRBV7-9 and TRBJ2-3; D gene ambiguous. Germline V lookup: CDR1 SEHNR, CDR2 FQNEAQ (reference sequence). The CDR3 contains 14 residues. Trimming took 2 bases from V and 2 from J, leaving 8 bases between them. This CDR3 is CASSLPFDTDTQYF. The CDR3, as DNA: TGTGCCAGCAGCTTACCGTTCGACACAGATACGCAGTATTTT.

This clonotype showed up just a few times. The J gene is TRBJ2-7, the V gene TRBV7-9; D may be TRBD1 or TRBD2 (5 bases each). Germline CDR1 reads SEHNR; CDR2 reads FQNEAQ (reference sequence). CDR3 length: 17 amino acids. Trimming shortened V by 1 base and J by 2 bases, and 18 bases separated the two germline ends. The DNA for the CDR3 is TGTGCCAGCAGCTTAGATGTTGGGGACGCCCGAACCTACGAGCAGTACTTC. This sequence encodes CASSLDVGDARTYEQYF.

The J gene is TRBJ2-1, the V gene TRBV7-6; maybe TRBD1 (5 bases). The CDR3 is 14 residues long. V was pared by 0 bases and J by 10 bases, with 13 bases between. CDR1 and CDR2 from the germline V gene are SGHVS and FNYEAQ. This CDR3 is CASSLALGDREQFF. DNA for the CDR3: TGTGCCAGCAGCTTAGCGCTGGGTGACAGAGAGCAGTTCTTC. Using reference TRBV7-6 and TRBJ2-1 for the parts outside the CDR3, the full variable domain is GAGVSQSPRYKVTKRGQDVALRCDPISGHVSLYWYRQALGQGPEFLTYFNYEAQQDKSGLPNDRFSAERPEGSISTLTIQRTEQRDSAMYRCASSLALGDREQFFGPGTRLTVL.

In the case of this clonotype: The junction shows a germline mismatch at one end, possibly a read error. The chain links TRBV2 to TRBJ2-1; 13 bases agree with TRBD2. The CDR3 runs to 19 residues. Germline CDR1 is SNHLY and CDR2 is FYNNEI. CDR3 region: CASTERWRTSGSRYNEQFF. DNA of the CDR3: TGTGCCAGCACTGAAAGGTGGAGGACTAGCGGGAGTAGGTACAATGAGCAGTTCTTC.

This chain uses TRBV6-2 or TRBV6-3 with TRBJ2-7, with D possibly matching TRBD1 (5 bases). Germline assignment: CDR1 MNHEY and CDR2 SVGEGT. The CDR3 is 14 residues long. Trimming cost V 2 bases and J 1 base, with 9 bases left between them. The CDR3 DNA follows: TGTGCCAGCAGTTACGGTGGGGCATCCTACGAGCAGTACTTC. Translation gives CASSYGGASYEQYF.

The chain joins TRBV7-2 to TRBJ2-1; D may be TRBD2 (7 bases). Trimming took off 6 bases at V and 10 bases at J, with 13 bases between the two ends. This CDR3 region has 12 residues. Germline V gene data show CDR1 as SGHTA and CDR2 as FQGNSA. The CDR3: CASSRGGGEQFF. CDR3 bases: TGTGCCAGCAGTCGAGGGGGGGGCGAGCAGTTCTTC.

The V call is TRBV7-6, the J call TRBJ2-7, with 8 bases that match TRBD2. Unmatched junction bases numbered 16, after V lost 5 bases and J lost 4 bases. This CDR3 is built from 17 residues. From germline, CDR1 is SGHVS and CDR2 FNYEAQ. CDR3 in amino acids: CASSPTTSGLVMYEQYF. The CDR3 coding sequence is TGTGCCAGCAGCCCCACGACATCGGGACTAGTAATGTACGAGCAGTACTTC. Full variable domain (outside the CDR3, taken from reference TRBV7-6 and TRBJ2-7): GAGVSQSPRYKVTKRGQDVALRCDPISGHVSLYWYRQALGQGPEFLTYFNYEAQQDKSGLPNDRFSAERPEGSISTLTIQRTEQRDSAMYRCASSPTTSGLVMYEQYFGPGTRLTVT.

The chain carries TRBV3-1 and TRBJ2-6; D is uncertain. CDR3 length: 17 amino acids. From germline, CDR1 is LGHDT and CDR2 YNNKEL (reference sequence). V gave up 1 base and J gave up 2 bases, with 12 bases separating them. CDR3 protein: CASSQGSGAPGANVLTF. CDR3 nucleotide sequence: TGTGCCAGCAGCCAAGGTTCCGGTGCCCCTGGGGCCAACGTCCTGACTTTC.

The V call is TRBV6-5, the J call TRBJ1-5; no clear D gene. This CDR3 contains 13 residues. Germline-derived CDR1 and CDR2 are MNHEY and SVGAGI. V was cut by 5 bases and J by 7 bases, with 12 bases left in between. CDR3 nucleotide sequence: TGTGCCAGCAGTCAAGCTGGGTTGCAGCCCCAGCATTTT. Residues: CASSQAGLQPQHF.

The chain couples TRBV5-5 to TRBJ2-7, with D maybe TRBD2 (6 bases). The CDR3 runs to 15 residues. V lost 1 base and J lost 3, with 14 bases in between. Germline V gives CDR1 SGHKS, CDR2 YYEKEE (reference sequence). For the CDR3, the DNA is TGTGCCAGCAGCTTGCTTCACAACGGGGGCTACGAGCAGTACTTC. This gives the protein CASSLLHNGGYEQYF.

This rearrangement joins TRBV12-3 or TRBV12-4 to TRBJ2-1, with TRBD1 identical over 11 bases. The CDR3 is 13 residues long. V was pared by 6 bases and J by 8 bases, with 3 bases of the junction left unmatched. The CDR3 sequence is CASRGQGVDEQFF. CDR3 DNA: TGTGCCAGCAGGGGACAGGGGGTAGATGAGCAGTTCTTC.

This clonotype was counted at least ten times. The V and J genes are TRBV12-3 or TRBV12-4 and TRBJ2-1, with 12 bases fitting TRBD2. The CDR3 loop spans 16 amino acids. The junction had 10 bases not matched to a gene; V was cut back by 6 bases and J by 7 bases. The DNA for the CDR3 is TGTGCCAGCAGCCCTAGACTAGCGGGAGTCATGAATGAGCAGTTCTTC. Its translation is CASSPRLAGVMNEQFF.

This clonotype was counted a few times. The CDR3 sequence: CASSYYGIDGYTF. The CDR3 nucleotides are TGTGCCAGCAGTTATTATGGTATCGATGGCTACACCTTC. V usage is TRBV12-3 or TRBV12-4 and J usage is TRBJ1-2, with D uncertain. The CDR3 has 13 amino acids. Trimming stripped 4 bases from V and 6 bases from J, with 12 bases between.

CDR3 amino acids: CASSQTRGASYGYTF. The CDR3 nucleotides read TGCGCCAGCAGCCAAACCAGGGGAGCAAGCTATGGCTACACCTTC. This sequence joins TRBV4-1 and TRBJ1-2; D might be TRBD1 (6 bases). Germline V lookup: CDR1 MGHRA, CDR2 YSYEKL. This CDR3 has 15 residues. Trimming pared 2 bases from V and 4 bases from J, leaving 14 bases between.

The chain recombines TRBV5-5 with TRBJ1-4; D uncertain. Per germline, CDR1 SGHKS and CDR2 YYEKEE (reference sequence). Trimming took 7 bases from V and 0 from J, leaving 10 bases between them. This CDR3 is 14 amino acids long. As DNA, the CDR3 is TGTGCCAGCGGATCTGGACCAACTAATGAAAAACTGTTTTTT. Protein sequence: CASGSGPTNEKLFF.

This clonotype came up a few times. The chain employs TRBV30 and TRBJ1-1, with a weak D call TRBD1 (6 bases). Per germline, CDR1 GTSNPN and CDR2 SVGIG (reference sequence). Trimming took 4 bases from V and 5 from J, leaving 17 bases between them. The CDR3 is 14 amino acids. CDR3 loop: CAWTSQGGRTEAFF. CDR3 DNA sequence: TGTGCCTGGACCTCACAGGGAGGAAGGACTGAAGCTTTCTTT.

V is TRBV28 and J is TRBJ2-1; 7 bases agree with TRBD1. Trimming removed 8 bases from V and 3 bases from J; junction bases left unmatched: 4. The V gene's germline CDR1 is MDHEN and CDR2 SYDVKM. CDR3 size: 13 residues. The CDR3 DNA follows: TGTGCCAGCGGGGGACAGTTCTACAATGAGCAGTTCTTC. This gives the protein CASGGQFYNEQFF.

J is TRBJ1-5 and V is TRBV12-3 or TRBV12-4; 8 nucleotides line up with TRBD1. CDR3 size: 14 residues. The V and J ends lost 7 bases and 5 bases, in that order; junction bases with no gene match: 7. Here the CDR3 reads CASKRDRYYQPQHF. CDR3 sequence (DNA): TGTGCCAGCAAACGGGACAGGTACTATCAGCCCCAGCATTTT.

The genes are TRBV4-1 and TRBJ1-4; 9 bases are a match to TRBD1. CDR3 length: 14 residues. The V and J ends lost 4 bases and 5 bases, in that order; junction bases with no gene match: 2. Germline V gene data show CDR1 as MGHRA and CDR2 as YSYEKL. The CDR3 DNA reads TGCGCCAGCAGCCTAGGGACAGGGAATGAAAAACTGTTTTTT. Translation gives CASSLGTGNEKLFF.

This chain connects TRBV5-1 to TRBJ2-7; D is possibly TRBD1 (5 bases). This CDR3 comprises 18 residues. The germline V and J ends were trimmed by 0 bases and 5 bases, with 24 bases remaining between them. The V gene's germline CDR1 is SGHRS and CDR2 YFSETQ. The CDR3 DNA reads TGCGCCAGCAGCTTGGATTCCACCTCAACATGGGGCATGGACGAGCAGTACTTC. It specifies CASSLDSTSTWGMDEQYF.

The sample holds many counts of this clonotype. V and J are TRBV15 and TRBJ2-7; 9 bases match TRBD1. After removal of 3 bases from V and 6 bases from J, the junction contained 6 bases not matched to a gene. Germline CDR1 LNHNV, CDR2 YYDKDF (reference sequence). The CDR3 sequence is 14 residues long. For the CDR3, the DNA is TGTGCCACCAGCAGCCGGGACAGGGTGTTCGAGCAGTACTTC. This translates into CATSSRDRVFEQYF.

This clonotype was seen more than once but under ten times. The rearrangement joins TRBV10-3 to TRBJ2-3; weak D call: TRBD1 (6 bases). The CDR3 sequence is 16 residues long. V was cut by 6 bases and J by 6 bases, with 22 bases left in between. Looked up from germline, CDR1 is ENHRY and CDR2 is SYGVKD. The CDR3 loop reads CAIRETQGPAIDTQYF. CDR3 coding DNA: TGTGCCATCAGAGAAACACAGGGCCCGGCCATCGATACGCAGTATTTT.

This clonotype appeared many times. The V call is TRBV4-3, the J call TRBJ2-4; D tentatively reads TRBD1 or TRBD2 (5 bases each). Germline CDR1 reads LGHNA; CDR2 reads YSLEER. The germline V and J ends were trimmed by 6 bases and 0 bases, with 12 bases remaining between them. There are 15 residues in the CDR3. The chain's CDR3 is CASSDLGTAKNIQYF. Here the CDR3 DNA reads TGCGCCAGCAGTGACCTGGGGACAGCCAAAAACATTCAGTACTTC.

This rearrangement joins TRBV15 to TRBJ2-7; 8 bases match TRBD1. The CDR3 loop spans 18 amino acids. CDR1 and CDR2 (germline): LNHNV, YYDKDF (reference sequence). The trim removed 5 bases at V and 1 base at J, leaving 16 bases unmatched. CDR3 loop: CATSDEDRVDRISYEQYF. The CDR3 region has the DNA TGTGCCACCAGCGACGAGGACAGGGTTGACCGAATTTCCTACGAGCAGTACTTC.

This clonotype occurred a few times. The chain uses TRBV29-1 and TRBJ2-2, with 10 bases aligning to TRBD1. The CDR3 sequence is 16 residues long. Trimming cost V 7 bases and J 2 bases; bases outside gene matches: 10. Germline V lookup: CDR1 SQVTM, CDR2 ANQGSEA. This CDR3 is CSALGGTGVNTGELFF. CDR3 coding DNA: TGCAGCGCTTTGGGTGGGACAGGGGTTAACACCGGGGAGCTGTTTTTT.

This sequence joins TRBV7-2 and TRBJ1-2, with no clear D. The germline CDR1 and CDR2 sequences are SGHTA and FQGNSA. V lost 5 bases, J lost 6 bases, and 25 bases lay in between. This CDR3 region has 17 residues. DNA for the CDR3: TGTGCCAGCAGCCCAATTCCTCGGCCGGTAGAGTTGAATGGCTACACCTTC. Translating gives CASSPIPRPVELNGYTF.

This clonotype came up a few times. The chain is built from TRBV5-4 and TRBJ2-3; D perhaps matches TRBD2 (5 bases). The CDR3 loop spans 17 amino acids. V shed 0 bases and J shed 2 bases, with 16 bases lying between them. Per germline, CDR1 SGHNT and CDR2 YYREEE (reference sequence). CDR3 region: CASSLARLEADTDTQYF. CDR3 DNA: TGTGCCAGCAGCTTGGCCCGTCTAGAAGCGGACACAGATACGCAGTATTTT. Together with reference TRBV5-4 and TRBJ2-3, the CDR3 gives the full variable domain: ETGVTQSPTHLIKTRGQQVTLRCSSQSGHNTVSWYQQALGQGPQFIFQYYREEENGRGNFPPRFSGLQFPNYSSELNVNALELDDSALYLCASSLARLEADTDTQYFGPGTRLTVL.